One and the same sample provided the 21 T cell receptor beta chains below, sequenced in a study of cytomegalovirus exposure and HLA in healthy donors. The study ran its PCR with 60 Vbeta and 13 Jbeta primers. Assay: immunoSEQ multiplex PCR; the TCRdb copy retains only in-frame clones and omits some. The repertoire holds about 190,000 clones, under 85% seen once, with 1.5% to 2% in the top ten. The material sequenced was PBMCs. These TCRs come from a young woman in good health and CMV-seronegative.

The chain's CDR3 is CSVHRGDSEKLFF. The CDR3 DNA reads as TGCAGCGTCCACCGCGGGGATAGTGAAAAACTGTTTTTT. The chain recombines TRBV29-1 with TRBJ1-4; unclear D gene. The CDR3 is 13 residues long. V gave up 6 bases and J gave up 7 bases, with 15 bases separating them. CDR1 is SQVTM, CDR2 ANQGSEA, per germline.

V gene TRBV28 combines with J gene TRBJ1-5, with D perhaps matching TRBD1 (5 bases). From germline, CDR1 is MDHEN and CDR2 SYDVKM. This CDR3 is built from 15 residues. V lost 3 bases and J lost 2, with 11 bases in between. CDR3 sequence reads: CASSFQGRGNQPQHF. In DNA, the CDR3 is TGTGCCAGCAGTTTTCAGGGCAGGGGCAATCAGCCCCAGCATTTT. The entire variable domain, with the rest obtained from reference TRBV28 and TRBJ1-5, is as follows: DVKVTQSSRYLVKRTGEKVFLECVQDMDHENMFWYRQDPGLGLRLIYFSYDVKMKEKGDIPEGYSVSREKKERFSLILESASTNQTSMYLCASSFQGRGNQPQHFGDGTRLSIL.

The gene calls are TRBV7-9 and TRBJ2-5; 11 nucleotides align to TRBD2. The J segment lost 2 bases and the V segment lost 5 bases, leaving 4 bases of the junction unmatched. The CDR3 is 15 amino acids. Germline V gene lookup returns CDR1 SEHNR and CDR2 FQNEAQ (reference sequence). CDR3 nucleotides: TGTGCCAGCAGCATCGGGACTAGCGGACAAGAGACCCAGTACTTC. It translates to CASSIGTSGQETQYF.

This clone was seen a handful of times. This chain links TRBV18 with TRBJ2-1; 14 bases fit TRBD2. The CDR3 is 19 residues long. V dropped 3 bases and J dropped 0; count of bases not matched to a gene: 7. The germline CDR1 and CDR2 sequences are KGHSH and LQKENI. The CDR3 here is CASSPRTSGGSSSYNEQFF. The CDR3 nucleotides read TGTGCCAGCTCACCCAGGACTAGCGGGGGGTCTAGCTCCTACAATGAGCAGTTCTTC.

Notes on this clone: At one end, the junction sequence differs from germline, possibly due to a read error. The V call is TRBV7-9, the J call TRBJ2-7, with D possibly matching TRBD2 (6 bases). Looked up from germline, CDR1 is SEHNR and CDR2 is FQNEAQ (reference sequence). The CDR3 runs 13 residues. The CDR3: CSSSFRASDEQYF. CDR3 coding DNA: TGTTCCAGCAGCTTCCGGGCTAGCGACGAGCAGTACTTC.

This clone was observed once. This chain uses TRBV10-1 with TRBJ2-7; 8 bases are a match to TRBD1. Germline V gene sequence: CDR1 WNHNN, CDR2 SYGVQD (reference sequence). The CDR3 loop spans 15 amino acids. V shed 0 bases and J 4 bases; nucleotides not matched to a gene: 5. DNA of the CDR3: TGCGCCAGCAGTGAGTCGACAGGGGAGGTGTACGAGCAGTACTTC. Its translation is CASSESTGEVYEQYF.

The chain combines TRBV2 with TRBJ2-2; 8 bases are shared with TRBD1. Germline V lookup: CDR1 SNHLY, CDR2 FYNNEI. Trimming cost V 6 bases and J 6 bases; bases outside gene matches: 9. The CDR3 contains 15 residues. In nucleotides, the CDR3 is TGTGCCAGCAGCTGGACAGGGTTCACGGCCGGGGAGCTGTTTTTT. Translating it yields CASSWTGFTAGELFF.

V gene TRBV5-1 combines with J gene TRBJ2-7, with no clear D. The germline V and J ends were trimmed by 3 bases and 3 bases, with 7 bases remaining between them. Germline V gene lookup returns CDR1 SGHRS and CDR2 YFSETQ. The CDR3 has 12 amino acids. This CDR3 is CASSSDNYEQYF. DNA for the CDR3: TGCGCCAGCAGCTCCGACAACTACGAGCAGTACTTC.

This sequence joins TRBV29-1 and TRBJ2-7, with 7 bases identical to TRBD2. Trimming at V came to 1 base and at J to 1 base, leaving 4 bases not matched to a gene. This CDR3 contains 14 residues. Germline V gene data show CDR1 as SQVTM and CDR2 as ANQGSEA. The chain's CDR3 is CSVEVGSGSYEQYF. As DNA, the CDR3 is TGCAGCGTTGAAGTAGGTAGCGGGTCCTACGAGCAGTACTTC.

In this sample, this clone turned up a few times. V is TRBV4-3 and J is TRBJ1-1; D unresolved. CDR1 and CDR2 from the germline V gene are LGHNA and YSLEER. The CDR3 is made up of 14 amino acids. V shed 2 bases and J shed 1 base, with 8 bases lying between them. The CDR3 loop reads CASSQKTANTEAFF. In nucleotides, the CDR3 is TGCGCCAGCAGCCAAAAAACAGCGAACACTGAAGCTTTCTTT.

The V gene is TRBV28, the J gene TRBJ2-7, with 11 positions matching TRBD2. The CDR3 has 13 residues. Germline-derived CDR1 and CDR2 are MDHEN and SYDVKM. V dropped 9 bases and J dropped 5; count of bases not matched to a gene: 6. As DNA, the CDR3 is TGTGCCAGTCAGACTAGCGGGATCCACGAGCAGTACTTC. Translation gives CASQTSGIHEQYF.

The chain is built from TRBV4-2 and TRBJ1-3; D call uncertain. Germline values: CDR1 LGHNA, CDR2 YNFKEQ. This CDR3 has 16 residues. Trimming left V 0 bases short and J 4 bases short, with 13 bases between. The CDR3 nucleotides read TGTGCCAGCAGCCAAGACTCAGGTGGTCAGGGAAACACCATATATTTT. Its protein is CASSQDSGGQGNTIYF.

This clone has more than one count but fewer than ten. V gene TRBV28 combines with J gene TRBJ2-1; D is possibly TRBD2 (7 bases). Looked up from germline, CDR1 is MDHEN and CDR2 is SYDVKM. The CDR3 totals 14 residues. Trimming shortened V by 7 bases and J by 8 bases, and 18 bases separated the two germline ends. In DNA form, the CDR3 reads TGTGCCAGCATTCTAGGGGGGGGGCAGGATGAGCAGTTCTTC. It encodes CASILGGGQDEQFF.

This clone has only a few counts. The rearrangement links TRBV7-3 to TRBJ2-3, with 8 bases matching TRBD2. The CDR3 has 15 residues. CDR1 and CDR2 (germline): SGHTA, FQGTGA. The junction had 4 bases not matched to a gene; V was cut back by 5 bases and J by 0 bases. The CDR3 DNA reads TGTGCCAGCAGCCAGAGCGGGGGAAGCACAGATACGCAGTATTTT. This codes for CASSQSGGSTDTQYF.

V and J are TRBV18 and TRBJ2-7; 7 positions agree with TRBD1. V lost 5 bases to trimming and J lost 4 bases; unmatched junction nucleotides: 11. Looked up from germline, CDR1 is KGHSH and CDR2 is LQKENI. This CDR3 comprises 15 residues. The CDR3 nucleotides read TGTGCCAGCTCATCCCACTTGACAGGGAGTTACGAGCAGTACTTC. It encodes CASSSHLTGSYEQYF. The whole variable domain, filled in from reference TRBV18 and TRBJ2-7, reads NAGVMQNPRHLVRRRGQEARLRCSPMKGHSHVYWYRQLPEEGLKFMVYLQKENIIDESGMPKERFSAEFPKEGPSILRIQQVVRGDSAAYFCASSSHLTGSYEQYFGPGTRLTVT.

The rearrangement links TRBV6-1 to TRBJ1-5; possible D gene TRBD1, 6 bases. The CDR3 is made up of 14 amino acids. V dropped 3 bases and J dropped 7 bases, with 13 bases sitting between them. From germline, CDR1 is MNHNS and CDR2 SASEGT. CDR3 nucleotides: TGTGCCAGCAGTGAGACAGGTGGGTCGCAGCCCCAGCATTTT. Translating it yields CASSETGGSQPQHF.

The chain is built from TRBV5-8 and TRBJ2-7; 15 bases fit TRBD2. This CDR3 is 18 amino acids long. J lost 7 bases, V lost 0 bases, and 11 bases had no gene match. Germline V gives CDR1 SGHTS, CDR2 YDEGEE. This chain's CDR3 is CASSLDFPGLAGGWEQYF. The CDR3 DNA follows: TGTGCCAGCAGCTTGGACTTTCCCGGACTAGCGGGAGGGTGGGAGCAGTACTTC.

This chain joins TRBV28 and TRBJ1-5; D unclear. V lost 1 base to trimming and J lost 4 bases, with 8 bases between them. Germline lookup yields CDR1 MDHEN and CDR2 SYDVKM. The CDR3 covers 14 residues. The CDR3, as DNA: TGTGCCAGCAGTTTATCGGTTCCGAATCAGCCCCAGCATTTT. It translates to CASSLSVPNQPQHF.

In this sample, this clone turned up once. The CDR3 sequence is CASSWDRGTDTQYF. The CDR3 DNA is TGTGCCAGCAGCTGGGACAGGGGGACAGATACGCAGTATTTT. The chain recombines TRBV5-4 with TRBJ2-3, with 11 positions matching TRBD1. In germline, CDR1 is SGHNT, CDR2 YYREEE (reference sequence). This CDR3 contains 14 residues. Trimming took 3 bases from V and 3 from J; bases not matched to a gene: 0.

This chain joins TRBV5-6 and TRBJ2-1, with 12 bases fitting TRBD2. CDR3 length equals 16 residues. Germline V gives CDR1 SGHDT, CDR2 YYEEEE. J was trimmed by 5 bases and V by 0 bases; bases with no gene match: 3. The CDR3, as DNA: TGTGCCAGCAGCTTGGCCCTAGCGGGAGGGCACAATGAGCAGTTCTTC. Translating it yields CASSLALAGGHNEQFF.

The gene calls are TRBV19 and TRBJ2-1; D call uncertain. The CDR3 has 14 amino acids. Germline V gene data show CDR1 as LNHDA and CDR2 as SQIVND (reference sequence). Trimming left V 6 bases short and J 1 base short, with 10 bases between. The chain's CDR3 is CASRQYLSYNEQFF. CDR3 nucleotides: TGTGCCAGTAGGCAGTACCTTTCCTACAATGAGCAGTTCTTC.